This T cell receptor beta chain is from a study of blood T cell repertoires in COVID-19. Sequencing was performed with immunoSEQ multiplex PCR; in TCRdb, only in-frame clones are kept and a portion is missing. This sample carries approximately 290,000 clones, around 85% of them seen once, and the ten largest clones take 0.7% to 0.9%. V gave up 4 bases and J gave up 2 bases, with 12 bases separating them. Per germline, CDR1 SGHAT and CDR2 FQNNGV. This CDR3 comprises 14 residues. The receptor was isolated from a human donor with COVID-19, enrolled during active disease. The donor label of this sample is uncertain. Sequencing was done on a sample of peripheral blood. The chain has TRBV11-2 and TRBJ2-7; possibly TRBD2 for D (5 bases). In nucleotides, the CDR3 is TGTGCCAGCAGCTCACCACTAGTGGCCTACGAGCAGTACTTC. Translating it yields CASSSPLVAYEQYF.